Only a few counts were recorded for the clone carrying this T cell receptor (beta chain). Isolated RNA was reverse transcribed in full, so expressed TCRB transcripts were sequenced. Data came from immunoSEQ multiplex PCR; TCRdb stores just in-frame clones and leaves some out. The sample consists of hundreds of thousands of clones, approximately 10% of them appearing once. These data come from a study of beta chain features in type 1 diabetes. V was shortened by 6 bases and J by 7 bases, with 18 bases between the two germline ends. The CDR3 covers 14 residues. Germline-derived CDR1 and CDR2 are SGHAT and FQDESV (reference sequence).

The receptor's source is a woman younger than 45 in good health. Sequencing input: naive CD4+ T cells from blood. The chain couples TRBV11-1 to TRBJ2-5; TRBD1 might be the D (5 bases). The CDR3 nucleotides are TGTGCCAGCAGTCGGACCCAGGGAATAGGGACCCAGTACTTC. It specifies CASSRTQGIGTQYF.